Reported below is one TCR beta chain. Its cognate antigen is unknown. Assay: immunoSEQ multiplex PCR; the TCRdb copy retains only in-frame clones and omits some. This sample carries 2 million to 2.5 million clones, 93% of them seen once, and the ten largest clones take 0.36%. The data belong to a study of shared clonotypes between healthy human individuals. This CDR3 is built from 14 residues. The trim removed 3 bases at V and 8 bases at J, leaving 7 bases unmatched. The V gene's germline CDR1 is SGHAT and CDR2 FQNNGV. CD4+ cell separation produced CD45RA+ naive and CD45RA-negative memory subsets. Points from the study as a whole: Clonotypes not shared had lower generation probabilities than those common to all four donors.

The sample taken for sequencing was naive CD4+ T cells from PBMCs. The sample's subset: CD45RA+ positively selected. The source of this sequence is a man aged 18 to 35 in good health. Some clones in this sample may be carry-over from other donors' samples. This chain links TRBV11-2 with TRBJ2-1; 7 bases line up with TRBD2. CDR3 protein: CASSFEREDYEQFF. The CDR3, as DNA: TGTGCCAGCAGCTTCGAACGGGAGGACTATGAGCAGTTCTTC. Complete variable domain (other parts from reference TRBV11-2 and TRBJ2-1): EAGVAQSPRYKIIEKRQSVAFWCNPISGHATLYWYQQILGQGPKLLIQFQNNGVVDDSQLPKDRFSAERLKGVDSTLKIQPAKLEDSAVYLCASSFEREDYEQFFGPGTRLTVL.